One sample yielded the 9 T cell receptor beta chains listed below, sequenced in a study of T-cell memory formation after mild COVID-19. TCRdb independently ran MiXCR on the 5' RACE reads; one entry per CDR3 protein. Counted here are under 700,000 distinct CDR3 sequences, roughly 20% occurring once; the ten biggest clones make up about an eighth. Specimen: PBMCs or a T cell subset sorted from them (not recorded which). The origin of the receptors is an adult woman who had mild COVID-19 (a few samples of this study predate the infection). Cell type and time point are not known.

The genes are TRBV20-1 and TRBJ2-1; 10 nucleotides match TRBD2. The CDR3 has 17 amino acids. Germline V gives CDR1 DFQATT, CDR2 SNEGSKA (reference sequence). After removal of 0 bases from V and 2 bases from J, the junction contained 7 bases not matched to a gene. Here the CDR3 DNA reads TGCAGTGCTAGAGATAAGGCTAGCGGGAGACCCTACAATGAGCAGTTCTTC. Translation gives CSARDKASGRPYNEQFF.

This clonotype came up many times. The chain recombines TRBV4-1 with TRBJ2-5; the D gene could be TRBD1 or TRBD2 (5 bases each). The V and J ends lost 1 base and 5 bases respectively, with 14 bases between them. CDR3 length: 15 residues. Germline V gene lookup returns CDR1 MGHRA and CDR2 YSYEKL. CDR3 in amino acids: CASSQGPLWGETQYF. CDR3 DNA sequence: TGCGCCAGCAGCCAAGGTCCCTTGTGGGGGGAGACCCAGTACTTC.

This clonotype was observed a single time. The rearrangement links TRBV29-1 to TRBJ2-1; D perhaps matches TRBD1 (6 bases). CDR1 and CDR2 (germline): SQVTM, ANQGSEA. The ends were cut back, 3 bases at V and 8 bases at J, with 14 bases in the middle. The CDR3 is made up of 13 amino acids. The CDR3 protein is CSVESRGQYEQFF. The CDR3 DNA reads TGCAGCGTTGAGAGCAGGGGCCAATATGAGCAGTTCTTC.

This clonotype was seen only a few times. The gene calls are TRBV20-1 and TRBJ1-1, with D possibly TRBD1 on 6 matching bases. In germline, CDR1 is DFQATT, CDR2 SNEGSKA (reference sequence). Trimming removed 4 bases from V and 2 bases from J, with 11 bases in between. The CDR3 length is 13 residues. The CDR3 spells CSATDRRNTEAFF. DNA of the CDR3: TGCAGTGCTACCGACAGGAGAAACACTGAAGCTTTCTTT.

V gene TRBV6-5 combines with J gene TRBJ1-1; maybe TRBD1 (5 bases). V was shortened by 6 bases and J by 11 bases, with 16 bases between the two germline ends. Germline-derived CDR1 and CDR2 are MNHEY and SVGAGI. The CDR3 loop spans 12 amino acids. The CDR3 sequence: CASSGGSQGAFF. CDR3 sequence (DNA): TGTGCCAGCAGCGGGGGGTCTCAAGGTGCTTTCTTT.

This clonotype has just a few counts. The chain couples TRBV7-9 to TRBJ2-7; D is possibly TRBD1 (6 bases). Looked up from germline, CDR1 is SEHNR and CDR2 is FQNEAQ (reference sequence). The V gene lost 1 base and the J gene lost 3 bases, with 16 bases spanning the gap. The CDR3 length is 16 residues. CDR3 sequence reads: CASSLVVTGWNYEQYF. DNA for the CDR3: TGTGCCAGCAGCTTAGTTGTAACAGGGTGGAACTACGAGCAGTACTTC.

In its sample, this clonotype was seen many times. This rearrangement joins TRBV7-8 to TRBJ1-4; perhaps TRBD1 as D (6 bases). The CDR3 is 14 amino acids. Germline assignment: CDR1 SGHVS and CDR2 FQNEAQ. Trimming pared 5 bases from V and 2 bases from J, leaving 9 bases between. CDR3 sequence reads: CASSRGRTNEKLFF. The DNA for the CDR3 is TGTGCCAGCAGCCGGGGGCGGACTAATGAAAAACTGTTTTTT.

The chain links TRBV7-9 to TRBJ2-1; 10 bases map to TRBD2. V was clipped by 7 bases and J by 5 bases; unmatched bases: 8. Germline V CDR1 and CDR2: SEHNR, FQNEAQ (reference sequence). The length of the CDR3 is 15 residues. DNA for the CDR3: TGTGCCAGCATCCACCCCGGGACTAGCGACAATGAGCAGTTCTTC. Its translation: CASIHPGTSDNEQFF.

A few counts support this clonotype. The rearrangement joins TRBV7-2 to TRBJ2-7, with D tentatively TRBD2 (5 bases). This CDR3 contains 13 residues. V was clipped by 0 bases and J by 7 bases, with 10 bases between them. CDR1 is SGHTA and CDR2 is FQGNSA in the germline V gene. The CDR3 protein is CASSLAGEVEQYF. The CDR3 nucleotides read TGTGCCAGCAGCTTAGCGGGAGAAGTAGAGCAGTACTTC.